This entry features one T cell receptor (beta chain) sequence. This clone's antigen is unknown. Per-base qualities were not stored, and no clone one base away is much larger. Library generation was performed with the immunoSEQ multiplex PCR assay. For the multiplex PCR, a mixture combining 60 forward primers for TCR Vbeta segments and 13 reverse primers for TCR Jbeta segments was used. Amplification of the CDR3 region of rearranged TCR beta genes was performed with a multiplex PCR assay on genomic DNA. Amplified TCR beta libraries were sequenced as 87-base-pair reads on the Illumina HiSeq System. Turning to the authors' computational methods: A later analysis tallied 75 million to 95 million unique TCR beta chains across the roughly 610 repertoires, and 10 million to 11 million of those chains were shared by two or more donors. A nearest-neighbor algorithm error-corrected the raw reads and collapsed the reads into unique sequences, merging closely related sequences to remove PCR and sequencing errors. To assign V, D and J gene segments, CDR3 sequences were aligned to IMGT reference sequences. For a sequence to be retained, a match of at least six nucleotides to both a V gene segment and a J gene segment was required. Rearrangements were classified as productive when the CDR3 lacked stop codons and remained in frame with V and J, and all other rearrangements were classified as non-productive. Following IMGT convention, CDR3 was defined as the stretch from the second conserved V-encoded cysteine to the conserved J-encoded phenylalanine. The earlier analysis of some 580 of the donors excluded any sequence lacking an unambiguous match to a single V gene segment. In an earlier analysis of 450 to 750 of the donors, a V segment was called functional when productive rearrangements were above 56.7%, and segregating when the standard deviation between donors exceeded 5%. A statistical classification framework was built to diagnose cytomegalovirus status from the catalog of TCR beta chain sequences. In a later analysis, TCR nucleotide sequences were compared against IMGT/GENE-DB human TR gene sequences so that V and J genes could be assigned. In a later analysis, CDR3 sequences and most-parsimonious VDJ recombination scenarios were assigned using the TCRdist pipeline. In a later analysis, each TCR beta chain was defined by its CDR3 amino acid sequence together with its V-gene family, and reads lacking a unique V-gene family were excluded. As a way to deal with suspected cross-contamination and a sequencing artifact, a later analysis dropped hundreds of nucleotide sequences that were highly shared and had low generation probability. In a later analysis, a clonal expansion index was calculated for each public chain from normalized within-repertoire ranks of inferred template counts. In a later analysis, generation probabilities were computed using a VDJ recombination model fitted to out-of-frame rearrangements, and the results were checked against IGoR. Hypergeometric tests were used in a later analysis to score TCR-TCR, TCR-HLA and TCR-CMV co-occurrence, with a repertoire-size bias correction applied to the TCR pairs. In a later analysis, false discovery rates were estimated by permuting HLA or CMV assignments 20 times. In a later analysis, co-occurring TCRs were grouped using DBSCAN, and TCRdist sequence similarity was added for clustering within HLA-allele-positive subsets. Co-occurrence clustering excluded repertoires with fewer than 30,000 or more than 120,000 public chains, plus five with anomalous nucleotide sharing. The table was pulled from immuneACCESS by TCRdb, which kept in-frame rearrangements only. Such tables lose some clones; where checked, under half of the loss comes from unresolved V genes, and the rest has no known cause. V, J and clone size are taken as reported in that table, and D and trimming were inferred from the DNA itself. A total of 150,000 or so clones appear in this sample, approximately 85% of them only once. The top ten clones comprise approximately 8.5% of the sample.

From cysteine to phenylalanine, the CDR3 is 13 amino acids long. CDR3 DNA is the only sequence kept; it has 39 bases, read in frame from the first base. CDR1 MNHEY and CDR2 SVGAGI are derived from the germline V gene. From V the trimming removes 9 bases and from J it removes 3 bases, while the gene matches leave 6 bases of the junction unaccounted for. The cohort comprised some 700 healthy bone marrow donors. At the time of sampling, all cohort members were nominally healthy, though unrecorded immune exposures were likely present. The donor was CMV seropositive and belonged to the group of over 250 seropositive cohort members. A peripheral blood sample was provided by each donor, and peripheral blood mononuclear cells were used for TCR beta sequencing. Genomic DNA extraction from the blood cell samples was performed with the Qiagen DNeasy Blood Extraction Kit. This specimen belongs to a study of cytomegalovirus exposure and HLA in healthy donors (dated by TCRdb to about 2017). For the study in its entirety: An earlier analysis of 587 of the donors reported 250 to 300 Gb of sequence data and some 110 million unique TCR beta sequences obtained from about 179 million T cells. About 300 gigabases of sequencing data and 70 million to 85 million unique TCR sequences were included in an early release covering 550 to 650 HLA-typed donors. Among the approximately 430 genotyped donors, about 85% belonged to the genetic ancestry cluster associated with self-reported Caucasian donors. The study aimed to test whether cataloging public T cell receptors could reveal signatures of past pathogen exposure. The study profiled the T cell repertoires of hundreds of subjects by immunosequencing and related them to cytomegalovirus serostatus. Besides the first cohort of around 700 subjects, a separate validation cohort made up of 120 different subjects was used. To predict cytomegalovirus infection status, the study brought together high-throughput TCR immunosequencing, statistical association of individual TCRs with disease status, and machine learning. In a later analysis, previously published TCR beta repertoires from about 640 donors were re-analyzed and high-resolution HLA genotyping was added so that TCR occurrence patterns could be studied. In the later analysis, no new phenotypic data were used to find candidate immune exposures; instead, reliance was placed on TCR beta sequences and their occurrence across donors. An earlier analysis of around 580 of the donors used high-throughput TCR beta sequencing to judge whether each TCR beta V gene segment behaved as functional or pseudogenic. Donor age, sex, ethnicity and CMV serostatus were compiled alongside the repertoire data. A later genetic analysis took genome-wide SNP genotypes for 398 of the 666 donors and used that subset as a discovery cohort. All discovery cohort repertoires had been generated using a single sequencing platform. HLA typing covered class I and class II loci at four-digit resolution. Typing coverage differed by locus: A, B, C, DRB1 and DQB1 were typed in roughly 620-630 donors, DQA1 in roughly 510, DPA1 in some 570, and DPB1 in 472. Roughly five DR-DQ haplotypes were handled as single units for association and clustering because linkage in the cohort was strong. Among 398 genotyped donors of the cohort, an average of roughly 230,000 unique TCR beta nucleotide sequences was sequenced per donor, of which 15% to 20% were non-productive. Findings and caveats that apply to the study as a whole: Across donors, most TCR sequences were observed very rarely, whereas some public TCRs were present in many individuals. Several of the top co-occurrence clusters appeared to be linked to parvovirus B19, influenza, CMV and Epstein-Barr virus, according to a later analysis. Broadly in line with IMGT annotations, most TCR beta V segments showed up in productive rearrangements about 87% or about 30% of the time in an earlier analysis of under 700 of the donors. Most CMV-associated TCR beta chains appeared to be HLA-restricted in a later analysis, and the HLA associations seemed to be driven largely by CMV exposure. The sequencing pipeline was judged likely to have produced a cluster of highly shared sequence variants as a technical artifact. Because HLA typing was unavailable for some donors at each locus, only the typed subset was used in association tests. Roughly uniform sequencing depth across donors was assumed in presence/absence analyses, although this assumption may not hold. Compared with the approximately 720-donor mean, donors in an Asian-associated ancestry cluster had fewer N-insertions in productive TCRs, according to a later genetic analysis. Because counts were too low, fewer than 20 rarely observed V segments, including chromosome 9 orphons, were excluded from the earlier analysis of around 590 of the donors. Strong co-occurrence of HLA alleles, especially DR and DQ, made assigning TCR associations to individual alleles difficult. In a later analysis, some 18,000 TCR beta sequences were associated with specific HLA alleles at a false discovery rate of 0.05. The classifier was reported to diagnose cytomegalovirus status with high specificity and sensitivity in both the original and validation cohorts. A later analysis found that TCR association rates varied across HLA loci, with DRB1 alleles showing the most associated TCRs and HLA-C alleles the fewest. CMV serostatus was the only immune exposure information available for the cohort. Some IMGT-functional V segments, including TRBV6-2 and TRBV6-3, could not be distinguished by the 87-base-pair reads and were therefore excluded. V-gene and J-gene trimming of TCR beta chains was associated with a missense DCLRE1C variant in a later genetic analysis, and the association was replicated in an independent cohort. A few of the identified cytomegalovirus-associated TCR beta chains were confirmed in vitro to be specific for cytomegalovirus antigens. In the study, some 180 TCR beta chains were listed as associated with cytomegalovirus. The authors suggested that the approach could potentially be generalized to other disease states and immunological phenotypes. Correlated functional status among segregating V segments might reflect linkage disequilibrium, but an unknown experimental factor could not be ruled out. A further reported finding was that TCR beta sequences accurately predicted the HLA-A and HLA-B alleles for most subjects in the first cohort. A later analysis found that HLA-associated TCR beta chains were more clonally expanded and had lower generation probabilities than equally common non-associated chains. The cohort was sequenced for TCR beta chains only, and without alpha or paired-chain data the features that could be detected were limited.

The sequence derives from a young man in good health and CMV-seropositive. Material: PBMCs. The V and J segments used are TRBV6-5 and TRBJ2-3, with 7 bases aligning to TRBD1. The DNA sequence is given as TGTGCCAGTTTCCGACAGGGAACAGATACGCAGTATTTT. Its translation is CASFRQGTDTQYF.